This TCR beta chain appears in the sequencing data of a study of blood T cell repertoires in COVID-19. The table came from immunoSEQ multiplex PCR; TCRdb's copy has only in-frame clones and leaves some out. The repertoire includes around 380,000 clones, 80% to 90% of them detected once, and under 1.5% sits in the top ten. V was clipped by 6 bases and J by 5 bases; unmatched bases: 8. Germline V gene data show CDR1 as MNHEY and CDR2 as SVGAGI. The CDR3 length is 15 residues. The sample comprised PBMCs or T cells enriched from blood (not recorded which). V gene TRBV6-5 combines with J gene TRBJ2-3, with 10 bases aligning to TRBD2. The sequence came from a man aged 25 to 40 who had recovered from COVID-19. The CDR3 region has the DNA TGTGCCAGCAGACATACTAGCGGGGCGGGAGATACGCAGTATTTT. Translating it yields CASRHTSGAGDTQYF.